The 10 T cell receptor beta chains below come from one sample, sequenced in a study of shared clonotypes between healthy human individuals. Libraries were prepared by immunoSEQ multiplex PCR; TCRdb keeps only in-frame clonotypes and omits some of them. Of over a million clones in the sample, about 98.5% were seen once. Sequenced sample: naive CD4+ T cells sorted from blood. The subset here: CD45RA+ positively selected. The receptors were sampled from a man in his thirties or forties in good health.

J is TRBJ2-1 and V is TRBV5-6, with TRBD1 matching over 7 bases. The CDR3 is 16 amino acids. V dropped 4 bases and J dropped 7; count of bases not matched to a gene: 14. Germline loops: CDR1 SGHDT, CDR2 YYEEEE. The CDR3 is CASSGDSIQPINEQFF. The DNA of the CDR3 is TGTGCCAGCAGCGGGGACAGCATACAACCGATAAATGAGCAGTTCTTC.

The CDR3 loop reads CASSSIVRGSRPFTSFGEQYF. The CDR3 DNA follows: TGTGCCAGCAGTTCTATTGTCAGGGGGTCGAGACCCTTTACTAGTTTCGGGGAGCAGTACTTC. This chain connects TRBV27 to TRBJ2-7; 7 bases line up with TRBD1. Germline values: CDR1 MNHEY, CDR2 SMNVEV (reference sequence). This CDR3 is 21 amino acids long. Losses at the gene ends were 4 bases for V and 7 bases for J; bases not matched to a gene: 31.

V usage is TRBV5-5 and J usage is TRBJ1-2; 8 positions match TRBD1. The germline CDR1 and CDR2 sequences are SGHKS and YYEKEE (reference sequence). V was pared by 5 bases and J by 8 bases, with 17 bases of the junction left unmatched. The CDR3 covers 16 residues. DNA of the CDR3: TGTGCCAGCAGTCCCGAACCGGGACAGGCTAACAGGGGCTACACCTTC. Its protein is CASSPEPGQANRGYTF.

The CDR3 coding sequence is TGCGCCAGCAGCCATGTAGGGACAGGGTACGAGCAGTACTTC. Amino acid sequence: CASSHVGTGYEQYF. This chain joins TRBV5-1 and TRBJ2-7; 9 bases agree with TRBD1. J lost 4 bases, V lost 4 bases, and 6 bases had no gene match. The germline gives CDR1 SGHRS, CDR2 YFSETQ. The CDR3 is 14 amino acids.

The chain carries TRBV2 and TRBJ2-1; D unresolved. The V end lost 1 base, the J end lost 2 bases, and 6 bases lay between the germline ends. The CDR3 is 14 residues long. CDR1 is SNHLY and CDR2 is FYNNEI in the germline V gene. CDR3 in amino acids: CASSEVRTYNEQFF. The CDR3 nucleotides read TGTGCCAGCAGTGAAGTTCGGACCTACAATGAGCAGTTCTTC.

On this clone itself: Other DNA sequences from this sample encode an identical CDR3 as well. The chain uses TRBV5-1 and TRBJ2-5, with D uncertain. With 0 bases removed from V and 5 bases from J, the gap between germline ends came to 8 bases. This CDR3 has 13 residues. Per the germline V gene, CDR1 is SGHRS and CDR2 is YFSETQ. This chain's CDR3 is CASSLGGWETQYF. As DNA, the CDR3 is TGCGCCAGCAGCTTGGGGGGTTGGGAGACCCAGTACTTC.

The rearrangement uses TRBV5-1 and TRBJ2-7, with a possible D match to TRBD2 (7 bases). V gave up 4 bases and J gave up 1 base, with 15 bases separating them. There are 15 residues in the CDR3. Germline V gene lookup returns CDR1 SGHRS and CDR2 YFSETQ. Here the CDR3 reads CASSQQGGESYEQYF. DNA for the CDR3: TGCGCCAGCAGCCAACAGGGAGGGGAGTCCTACGAGCAGTACTTC.

The gene calls are TRBV29-1 and TRBJ2-2, with D uncertain. CDR1 is SQVTM and CDR2 is ANQGSEA in the germline V gene. This CDR3 has 14 amino acids. V shed 1 base and J shed 5 bases, with 11 bases lying between them. CDR3 sequence: CSVEALGLTGELFF. CDR3 sequence (DNA): TGCAGCGTTGAAGCACTGGGCTTGACCGGGGAGCTGTTTTTT.

As concerns this clone: The sample carries other DNA sequences with the same CDR3. V gene TRBV30 combines with J gene TRBJ2-7; possible D gene TRBD1, 5 bases. The CDR3 runs 12 residues. Between the trimmed V and J ends, which lost 1 base and 3 bases, there was a span of 7 bases. Germline V lookup: CDR1 GTSNPN, CDR2 SVGIG (reference sequence). This CDR3 reads CAWSAQGYEQYF. The CDR3 DNA reads as TGTGCCTGGAGTGCTCAGGGCTACGAGCAGTACTTC.

The chain joins TRBV27 to TRBJ2-6; D is uncertain. This CDR3 is built from 15 residues. The V end lost 3 bases, the J end lost 0 bases, and 6 bases lay between the germline ends. Per germline, CDR1 MNHEY and CDR2 SMNVEV (reference sequence). The CDR3, as DNA: TGTGCCAGCAGTTTCTTAAACTCTGGGGCCAACGTCCTGACTTTC. Translated, it gives CASSFLNSGANVLTF.